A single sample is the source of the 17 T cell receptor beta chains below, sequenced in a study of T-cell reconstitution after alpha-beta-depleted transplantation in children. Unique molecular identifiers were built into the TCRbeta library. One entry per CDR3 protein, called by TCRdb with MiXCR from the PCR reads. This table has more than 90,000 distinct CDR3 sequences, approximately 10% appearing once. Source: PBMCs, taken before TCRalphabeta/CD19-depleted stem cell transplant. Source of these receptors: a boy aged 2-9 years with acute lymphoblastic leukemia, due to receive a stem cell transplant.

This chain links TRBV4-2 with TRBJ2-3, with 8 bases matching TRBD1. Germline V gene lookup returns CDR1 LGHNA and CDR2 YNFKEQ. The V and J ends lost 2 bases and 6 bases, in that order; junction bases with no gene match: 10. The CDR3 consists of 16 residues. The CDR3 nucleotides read TGTGCCAGCAGCCAACCTCGACAGGGGTCCGCGGATACGCAGTATTTT. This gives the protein CASSQPRQGSADTQYF.

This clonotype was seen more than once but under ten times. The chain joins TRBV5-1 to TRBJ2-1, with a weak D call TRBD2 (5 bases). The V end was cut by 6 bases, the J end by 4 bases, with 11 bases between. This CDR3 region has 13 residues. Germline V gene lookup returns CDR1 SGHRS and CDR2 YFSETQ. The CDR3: CASTGYGYNEQFF. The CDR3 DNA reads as TGCGCCAGCACGGGGTACGGGTACAATGAGCAGTTCTTC.

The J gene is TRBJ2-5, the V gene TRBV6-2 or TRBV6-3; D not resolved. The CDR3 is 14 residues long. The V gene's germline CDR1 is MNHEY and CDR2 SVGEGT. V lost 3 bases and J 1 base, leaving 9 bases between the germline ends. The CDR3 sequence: CASSYFLPQETQYF. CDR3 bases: TGTGCCAGCAGTTATTTCCTACCCCAAGAGACCCAGTACTTC.

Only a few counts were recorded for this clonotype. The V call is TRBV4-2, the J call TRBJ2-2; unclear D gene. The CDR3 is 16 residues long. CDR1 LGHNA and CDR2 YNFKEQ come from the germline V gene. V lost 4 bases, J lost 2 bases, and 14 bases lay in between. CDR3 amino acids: CASSRSTGKNTGELFF. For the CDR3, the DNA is TGTGCCAGCAGCCGCTCAACGGGCAAAAACACCGGGGAGCTGTTTTTT.

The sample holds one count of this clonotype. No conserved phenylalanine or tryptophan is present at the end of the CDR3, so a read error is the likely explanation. The DNA for the CDR3 is TGCGCCAGCCTAGGGATAACAGATAGGACCCAGTACTGC. The encoded protein is CASLGITDRTQYC. The chain combines TRBV5-1 with TRBJ2-5; no definite D call. The length of the CDR3 is 13 residues. V was cut by 7 bases and J by 7 bases, with 17 bases left in between. The germline gives CDR1 SGHRS, CDR2 YFSETQ.

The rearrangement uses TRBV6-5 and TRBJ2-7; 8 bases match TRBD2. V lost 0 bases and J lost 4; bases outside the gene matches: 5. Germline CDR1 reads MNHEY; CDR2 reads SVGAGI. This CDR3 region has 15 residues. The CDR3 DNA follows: TGTGCCAGCAGTTACTCGACTAGCGCCCCTTACGAGCAGTACTTC. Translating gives CASSYSTSAPYEQYF.

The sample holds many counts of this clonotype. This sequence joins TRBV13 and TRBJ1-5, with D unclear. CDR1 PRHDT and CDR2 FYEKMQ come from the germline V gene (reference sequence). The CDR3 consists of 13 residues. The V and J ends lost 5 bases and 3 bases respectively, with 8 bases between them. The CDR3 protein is CASSPGPNQPQHF. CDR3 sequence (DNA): TGTGCCAGCAGCCCAGGCCCCAATCAGCCCCAGCATTTT.

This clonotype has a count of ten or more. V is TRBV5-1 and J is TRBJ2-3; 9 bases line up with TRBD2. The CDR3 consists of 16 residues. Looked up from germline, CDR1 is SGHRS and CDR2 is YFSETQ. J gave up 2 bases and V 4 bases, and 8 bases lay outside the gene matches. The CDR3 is CASSAPSSGITDTQYF. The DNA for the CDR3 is TGCGCCAGCAGCGCCCCTTCTAGCGGGATCACAGATACGCAGTATTTT.

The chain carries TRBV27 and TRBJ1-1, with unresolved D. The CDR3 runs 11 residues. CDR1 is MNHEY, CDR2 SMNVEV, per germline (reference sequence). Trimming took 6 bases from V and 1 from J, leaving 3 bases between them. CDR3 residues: CASRKNTEAFF. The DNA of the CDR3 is TGTGCCAGCAGGAAGAACACTGAAGCTTTCTTT.

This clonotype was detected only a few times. DNA for the CDR3: TGTGCCAGCAGCCGGGGGGCGGGGGACGAGGAGACCCAGTACTTC. Its translation: CASSRGAGDEETQYF. The rearrangement uses TRBV5-5 and TRBJ2-5, with D possibly being TRBD2 (7 bases). Germline V CDR1 and CDR2: SGHKS, YYEKEE (reference sequence). CDR3 length: 15 residues. The V end was cut by 4 bases, the J end by 5 bases, with 18 bases between.

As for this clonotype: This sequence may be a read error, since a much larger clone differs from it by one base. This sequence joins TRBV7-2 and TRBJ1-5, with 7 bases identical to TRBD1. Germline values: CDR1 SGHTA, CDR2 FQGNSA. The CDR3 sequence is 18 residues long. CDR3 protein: CASSLAGGTENSNQTQHF. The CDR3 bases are TGTGCCAGCAGCTTAGCGGGTGGGACAGAGAATAGCAATCAGACCCAGCATTTT.

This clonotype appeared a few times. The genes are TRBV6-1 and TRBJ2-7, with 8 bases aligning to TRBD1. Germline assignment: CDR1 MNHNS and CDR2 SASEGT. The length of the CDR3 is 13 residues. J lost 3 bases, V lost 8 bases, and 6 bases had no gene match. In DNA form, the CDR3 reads TGTGCCAGCCCCCGGACAGGGAGCTACGAGCAGTACTTC. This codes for CASPRTGSYEQYF.

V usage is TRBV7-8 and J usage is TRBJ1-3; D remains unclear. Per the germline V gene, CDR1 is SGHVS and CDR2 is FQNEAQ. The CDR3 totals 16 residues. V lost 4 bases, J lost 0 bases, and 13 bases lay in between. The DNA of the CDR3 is TGTGCCAGCAGCTCATCCAGGATAAGCTCTGGAAACACCATATATTTT. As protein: CASSSSRISSGNTIYF. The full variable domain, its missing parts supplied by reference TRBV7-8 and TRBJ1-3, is GAGVSQSPRYKVAKRGQDVALRCDPISGHVSLFWYQQALGQGPEFLTYFQNEAQLDKSGLPSDRFFAERPEGSVSTLKIQRTQQEDSAVYLCASSSSRISSGNTIYFGEGSWLTVV.

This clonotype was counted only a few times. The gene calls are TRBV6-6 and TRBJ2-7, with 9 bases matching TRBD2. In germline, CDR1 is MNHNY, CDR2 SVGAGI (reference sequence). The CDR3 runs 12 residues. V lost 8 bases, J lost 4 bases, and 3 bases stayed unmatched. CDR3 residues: CASAGGRYEQYF. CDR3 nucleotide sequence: TGTGCCAGCGCGGGAGGGAGGTACGAGCAGTACTTC.

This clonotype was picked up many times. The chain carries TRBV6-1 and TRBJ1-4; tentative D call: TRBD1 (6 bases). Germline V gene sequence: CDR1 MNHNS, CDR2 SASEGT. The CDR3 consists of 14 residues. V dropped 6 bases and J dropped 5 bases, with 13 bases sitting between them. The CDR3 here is CASSDRMENEKLFF. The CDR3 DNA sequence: TGTGCCAGCAGCGACAGGATGGAGAATGAAAAACTGTTTTTT.

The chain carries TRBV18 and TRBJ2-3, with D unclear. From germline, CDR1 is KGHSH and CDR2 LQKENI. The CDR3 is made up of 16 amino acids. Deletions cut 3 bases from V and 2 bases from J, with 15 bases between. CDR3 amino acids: CASSPPKTQTTDTQYF. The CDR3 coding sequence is TGTGCCAGCTCACCGCCAAAGACCCAAACCACAGATACGCAGTATTTT.

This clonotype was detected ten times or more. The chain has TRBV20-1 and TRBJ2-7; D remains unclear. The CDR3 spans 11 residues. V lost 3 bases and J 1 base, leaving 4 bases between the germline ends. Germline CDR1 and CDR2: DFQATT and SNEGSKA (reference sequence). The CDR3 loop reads CSASGSYEQYF. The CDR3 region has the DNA TGCAGTGCTAGCGGGTCCTACGAGCAGTACTTC.